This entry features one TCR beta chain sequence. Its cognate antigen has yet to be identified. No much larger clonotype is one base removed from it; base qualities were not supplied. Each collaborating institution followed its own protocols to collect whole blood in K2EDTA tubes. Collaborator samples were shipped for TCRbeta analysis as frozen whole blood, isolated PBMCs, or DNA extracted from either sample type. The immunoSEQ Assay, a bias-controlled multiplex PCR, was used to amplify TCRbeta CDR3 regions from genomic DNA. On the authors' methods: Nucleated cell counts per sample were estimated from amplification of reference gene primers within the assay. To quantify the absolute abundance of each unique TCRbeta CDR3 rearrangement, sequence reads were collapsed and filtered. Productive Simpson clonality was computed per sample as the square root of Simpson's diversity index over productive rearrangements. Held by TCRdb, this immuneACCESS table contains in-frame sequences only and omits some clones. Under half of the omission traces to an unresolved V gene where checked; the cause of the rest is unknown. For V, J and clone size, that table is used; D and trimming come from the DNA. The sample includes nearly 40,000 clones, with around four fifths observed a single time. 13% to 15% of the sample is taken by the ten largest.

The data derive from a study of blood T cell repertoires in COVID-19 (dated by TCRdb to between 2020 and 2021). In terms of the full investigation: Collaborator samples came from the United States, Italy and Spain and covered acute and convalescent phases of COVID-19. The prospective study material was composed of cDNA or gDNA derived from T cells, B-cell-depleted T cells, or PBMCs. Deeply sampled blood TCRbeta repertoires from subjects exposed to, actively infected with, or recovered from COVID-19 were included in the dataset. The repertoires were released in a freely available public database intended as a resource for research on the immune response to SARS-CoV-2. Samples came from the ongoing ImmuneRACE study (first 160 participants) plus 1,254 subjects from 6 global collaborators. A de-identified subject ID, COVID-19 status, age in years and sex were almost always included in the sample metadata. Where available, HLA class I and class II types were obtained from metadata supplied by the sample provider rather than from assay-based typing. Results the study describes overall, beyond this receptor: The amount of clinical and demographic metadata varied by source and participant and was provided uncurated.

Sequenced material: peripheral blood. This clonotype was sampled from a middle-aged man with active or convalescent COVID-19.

The CDR3 sequence is CASRPRDSHNEQFF. The bases are TGTGCCAGCAGGCCCCGGGACTCACACAATGAGCAGTTCTTC. The chain uses TRBV27 and TRBJ2-1, and possibly TRBD2, on 6 matching bases. In the germline V gene (reference sequence), CDR1 corresponds to MNHEY and CDR2 to SMNVEV. V is reduced by 6 bases and J by 5 bases, leaving a spacing of 14 bases between them. From the cysteine up to the phenylalanine, the CDR3 has a length of 14 residues. CDR3 DNA is the only sequence kept; it has 42 bases, read in frame from the first base.